Listed below are T cell receptor beta chains from one sample, sequenced in a study of beta chain features in type 1 diabetes. The data were produced by immunoSEQ multiplex PCR, yet TCRdb's version contains in-frame clones alone and is incomplete. The table lists roughly 500,000 clones, around 30% of them singletons. Sequences were obtained from naive CD4+ T cells from blood. The receptors here all came from a man younger than 35 in good health. CDR3s include the opening cysteine and the closing phenylalanine or tryptophan. D genes are given only for firm matches. Clone size is stated in some rows and not others, as once, few, many or a class when expanded.

j_gene	v_gene	abundance	d_gene	CDR3aa	CDR3nt
TRBJ2-7	TRBV28	.	TRBD2	CASSLPGLAGAKQYF	TGTGCCAGCAGCCTTCCCGGACTAGCGGGAGCTAAGCAGTACTTC
TRBJ1-2	TRBV2	few	TRBD1	CASSEETGPLGYTF	TGTGCCAGCAGTGAAGAGACAGGGCCTCTTGGCTACACCTTC
TRBJ2-2	TRBV7-3	few	.	CASSSGTNTGELFF	TGTGCCAGCAGTTCCGGGACAAACACCGGGGAGCTGTTTTTT
TRBJ2-2	TRBV15	.	.	CATSRGVAAGELFF	TGTGCCACCAGCAGAGGGGTGGCGGCCGGGGAGCTGTTTTTT
TRBJ2-1	TRBV15	.	TRBD2	CATSTYGSLAGDIGEQFF	TGTGCCACCAGCACCTACGGTTCTCTAGCGGGAGATATCGGTGAGCAGTTCTTC
TRBJ1-1	TRBV10-3	few	.	CAIGYTGLSTEAFF	TGTGCCATCGGCTACACAGGGCTCAGCACTGAAGCTTTCTTT
TRBJ1-2	TRBV6-5	.	.	CASSRQENYGYTF	TGTGCCAGCAGCAGACAGGAAAACTATGGCTACACCTTC
TRBJ1-3	TRBV30	.	TRBD1	CAWSRWGQNISGNTIYF	TGTGCCTGGAGTAGGTGGGGACAGAACATTTCTGGAAACACCATATATTTT
TRBJ2-7	TRBV30	.	.	CAWSVAYEQYF	TGTGCCTGGAGTGTCGCCTACGAGCAGTACTTC
TRBJ2-3	TRBV4-1	few	.	CASSPRSGEDTQYF	TGCGCCAGCAGCCCGAGGTCGGGCGAGGATACGCAGTATTTT
TRBJ2-3	TRBV6-5	.	.	CASSYGSTDTQYF	TGTGCCAGCAGTTACGGCAGCACAGATACGCAGTATTTT
TRBJ2-2	TRBV14	.	.	CASSQDIGGGGELFF	TGTGCCAGCAGCCAAGATATTGGGGGCGGCGGGGAGCTGTTTTTT
TRBJ2-4	TRBV5-4	few	TRBD1	CASSSRRQGGTADIQYF	TGTGCCAGCAGCTCGAGACGACAGGGGGGTACGGCGGACATTCAGTACTTC
TRBJ2-7	TRBV30	.	.	CAWSAGAREQYF	TGTGCCTGGAGTGCAGGGGCTAGGGAGCAGTACTTC
TRBJ2-5	TRBV30	few	TRBD2	CAWSRRGGPETQYF	TGTGCCTGGAGCCGCCGCGGGGGGCCAGAGACCCAGTACTTC
TRBJ2-7	TRBV30	once	TRBD1	CAWSRDRRYEQYF	TGTGCCTGGAGCCGGGACAGGCGGTACGAGCAGTACTTC
TRBJ2-3	TRBV2	.	.	CASSGSWGGLDTQYF	TGTGCCAGCAGTGGATCGTGGGGGGGCCTTGATACGCAGTATTTT
TRBJ2-1	TRBV7-9	few	TRBD1	CASSGTGWTYNEQFF	TGTGCCAGCAGCGGGACAGGGTGGACCTACAATGAGCAGTTCTTC
TRBJ2-1	TRBV4-3	.	TRBD2	CASASLLAGVSEQFF	TGCGCCAGCGCTTCCCTCCTAGCGGGAGTTAGTGAGCAGTTCTTC
TRBJ1-1	TRBV20-1	.	.	CSARAYGEAFF	TGCAGTGCTAGAGCTTACGGTGAAGCTTTCTTT
TRBJ2-1	TRBV9	.	.	CASSAGTPRQFF	TGTGCCAGCAGCGCCGGGACGCCCAGGCAGTTCTTC
TRBJ2-1	TRBV7-3	.	.	CASSVQRGSYNEQFF	TGTGCCAGCAGTGTACAGCGAGGCTCCTACAATGAGCAGTTCTTC
TRBJ2-1	TRBV10-3	few	.	CAINGISSYNEQFF	TGTGCCATCAATGGTATCAGCTCCTACAATGAGCAGTTCTTC
TRBJ2-7	TRBV7-2	few	.	CASTHGTYEQYF	TGTGCCAGCACCCACGGGACCTACGAGCAGTACTTC
TRBJ2-3	TRBV4-3	.	TRBD2	CASSQDGTRSTDTQYF	TGCGCCAGCAGCCAAGACGGGACTAGGAGCACAGATACGCAGTATTTT
TRBJ1-1	TRBV25-1	.	.	CASSAGNTEAFF	TGTGCCAGCAGTGCGGGGAACACTGAAGCTTTCTTT
TRBJ1-1	TRBV9	.	.	CASSVTLNTEAFF	TGTGCCAGCAGTGTGACATTGAACACTGAAGCTTTCTTT
TRBJ2-5	TRBV27	few	TRBD1	CASSKQGVPETQYF	TGTGCCAGCAGTAAACAGGGGGTACCAGAGACCCAGTACTTC
TRBJ2-3	TRBV6-6	.	TRBD2	CASRSRLAEPTDTQYF	TGTGCCAGCCGTAGCAGACTAGCGGAACCCACAGATACGCAGTATTTT
TRBJ2-3	TRBV29-1	.	TRBD2	CSVEGWEREFADTQYF	TGCAGCGTTGAAGGCTGGGAGCGGGAGTTCGCAGATACGCAGTATTTT
TRBJ2-3	TRBV7-3	.	.	CASSTPRENPDTQYF	TGTGCCAGCAGCACGCCGAGGGAGAATCCAGATACGCAGTATTTT
TRBJ2-3	TRBV30	few	.	CAWPVGDTQYF	TGTGCCTGGCCCGTCGGAGATACGCAGTATTTT
TRBJ2-3	TRBV6-6	.	.	CAVHPPGSWGDTQYF	TGTGCCGTGCACCCTCCCGGGAGCTGGGGAGATACGCAGTATTTT
TRBJ2-4	TRBV27	.	.	CASSLDLGFRAKNIQYF	TGTGCCAGCAGTTTAGATTTGGGCTTTAGAGCCAAAAACATTCAGTACTTC
TRBJ2-1	TRBV7-3	.	.	CASSLVNNEQFF	TGTGCCAGCAGCCTAGTGAACAATGAGCAGTTCTTC
TRBJ2-7	TRBV6-6	few	.	CASSPRQGGYEQYF	TGTGCCAGCAGTCCACGACAGGGAGGCTACGAGCAGTACTTC
TRBJ2-1	TRBV7-9	few	.	CASSLVSRLLSYNEQFF	TGTGCCAGCAGCTTAGTCTCGCGGCTCCTCTCCTACAATGAGCAGTTCTTC
TRBJ2-3	TRBV7-9	.	.	CASSPPRGTSTDTQYF	TGTGCCAGCAGCCCACCCAGGGGAACTAGCACAGATACGCAGTATTTT
TRBJ2-1	TRBV28	few	.	CASSPLVQRQFF	TGTGCCAGCAGTCCCCTTGTACAGAGGCAGTTCTTC
TRBJ2-5	TRBV9	.	.	CASSARLRGETQYF	TGTGCCAGCAGCGCCAGACTGAGGGGAGAGACCCAGTACTTC
TRBJ2-6	TRBV5-1	once	.	CASSDDSSGANVLTF	TGCGCCAGCAGCGACGATAGCTCTGGGGCCAACGTCCTGACTTTC
TRBJ1-1	TRBV29-1	.	.	CSVRVVRNTEAFF	TGCAGCGTTCGGGTGGTTAGAAACACTGAAGCTTTCTTT
TRBJ2-1	TRBV7-8	few	.	CASSLAMLLSYNEQFF	TGTGCCAGCAGCTTAGCGATGTTACTCTCCTACAATGAGCAGTTCTTC
TRBJ2-5	TRBV6-1	.	TRBD2	CASSEYGESGAQYF	TGTGCCAGCAGTGAATATGGGGAGAGCGGGGCCCAGTACTTC
TRBJ2-7	TRBV2	.	.	CASSIQGGIASEQYF	TGTGCCAGCAGTATCCAGGGGGGGATTGCCAGTGAGCAGTACTTC
TRBJ1-2	TRBV23-1	few	.	CASSNTSNYGYTF	TGCGCCAGCAGTAATACAAGCAACTATGGCTACACCTTC
TRBJ2-5	TRBV25-1	few	TRBD1	CASSEQGARETQYF	TGTGCCAGCAGTGAACAGGGGGCCAGAGAGACCCAGTACTTC
TRBJ2-2	TRBV9	.	.	CASSARIGSAGELFF	TGTGCCAGCAGCGCCCGCATTGGATCGGCCGGGGAGCTGTTTTTT
TRBJ2-7	TRBV2	few	.	CASSGPLPGEQYF	TGTGCCAGCAGTGGCCCCCTTCCCGGGGAGCAGTACTTC
TRBJ1-2	TRBV29-1	.	.	CSSWCGYTF	TGCAGCTCCTGGTGTGGCTACACCTTC
TRBJ1-2	TRBV15	few	.	CATSRDRGVAYGYTF	TGTGCCACCAGCAGAGATCGGGGGGTCGCCTATGGCTACACCTTC
TRBJ2-7	TRBV7-2	few	.	CASSWGPDSYEQYF	TGTGCCAGCAGCTGGGGACCGGACTCCTACGAGCAGTACTTC
TRBJ2-7	TRBV18	few	TRBD1	CASSPGQGSYEQYF	TGTGCCAGCTCACCCGGACAGGGATCCTACGAGCAGTACTTC
TRBJ2-7	TRBV7-8	.	.	CASSSQYSSYEQYF	TGTGCCAGCAGCTCACAGTACAGCTCCTACGAGCAGTACTTC
TRBJ2-7	TRBV5-1	.	.	CASPAGSTEQYF	TGCGCCAGCCCGGCGGGGAGCACTGAGCAGTACTTC
TRBJ1-2	TRBV14	.	.	CASSQDGRGYTF	TGTGCCAGCAGCCAAGACGGGAGGGGCTACACCTTC
TRBJ2-1	TRBV25-1	few	TRBD2	CASTSTSGDSYNEQFF	TGTGCCAGCACCTCGACTAGCGGGGATTCCTACAATGAGCAGTTCTTC
TRBJ2-7	TRBV4-3	.	TRBD1	CASSPRTGIGEQYF	TGCGCCAGCAGCCCCCGGACAGGGATAGGGGAGCAGTACTTC
TRBJ1-1	TRBV11-2	.	.	CASSFTGNTEAFF	TGTGCCAGCAGCTTTACAGGAAACACTGAAGCTTTCTTT